One and the same sample provided the 25 T cell receptor beta chains below, sequenced in a study of cytomegalovirus exposure and HLA in healthy donors. The PCR made use of 60 Vbeta and 13 Jbeta primers. Sequencing used immunoSEQ multiplex PCR; TCRdb keeps in-frame clones, though not all of them. The sample holds under 150,000 clones, about 80% seen once. Sequences were obtained from PBMCs. The receptors were sampled from a woman aged 45 to 65 in good health and CMV-seropositive.

The table lists this clone with a count of one. The rearrangement joins TRBV5-6 to TRBJ2-7; 9 nucleotides match TRBD1. This CDR3 is built from 13 residues. Germline-derived CDR1 and CDR2 are SGHDT and YYEEEE. V trimming: 4 bases; J trimming: 4 bases; junction bases outside the gene matches: 3. The CDR3 DNA reads TGTGCCAGCAGCCGACAGGGGGGATACGAGCAGTACTTC. Its protein is CASSRQGGYEQYF. Full variable domain (rest looked up from reference TRBV5-6 and TRBJ2-7): DAGVTQSPTHLIKTRGQQVTLRCSPKSGHDTVSWYQQALGQGPQFIFQYYEEEERQRGNFPDRFSGHQFPNYSSELNVNALLLGDSALYLCASSRQGGYEQYFGPGTRLTVT.

As regards this clone: Sequence at one end of the junction differs from germline and may be a read error. The rearrangement uses TRBV6-5 and TRBJ1-2; weak D call: TRBD1 (5 bases). CDR3 size: 11 residues. Germline V CDR1 and CDR2: MNHEY, SVGAGI. The CDR3 DNA reads TGTGCCAGCAGTTCTACCAGGGCCTTCGCCTTC. Translating it yields CASSSTRAFAF.

This clone was detected a few times. This chain joins TRBV19 and TRBJ1-1; 7 bases align to TRBD1. With 6 bases clipped from V and 1 base from J, the junction kept 2 bases outside the gene matches. Looked up from germline, CDR1 is LNHDA and CDR2 is SQIVND (reference sequence). The CDR3 extends over 13 amino acids. CDR3 residues: CASRDRRNTEAFF. In nucleotides, the CDR3 is TGTGCCAGTAGGGACAGGCGGAACACTGAAGCTTTCTTT.

V is TRBV11-3 and J is TRBJ1-2, with 8 bases aligning to TRBD1. CDR3 length: 16 amino acids. Germline CDR1 SGHNT, CDR2 YENEEA. Trimming removed 2 bases from V and 8 bases from J; junction bases left unmatched: 13. The CDR3 reads CASSLLQGARFRGYTF. The CDR3 DNA reads as TGTGCCAGCAGCTTACTCCAGGGGGCGAGGTTCCGCGGCTACACCTTC. Based on the CDR3 plus reference TRBV11-3 and TRBJ1-2, the full variable domain is EAGVVQSPRYKIIEKKQPVAFWCNPISGHNTLYWYLQNLGQGPELLIRYENEEAVDDSQLPKDRFSAERLKGVDSTLKIQPAELGDSAVYLCASSLLQGARFRGYTFGSGTRLTVV.

A few counts support this clone. The J gene is TRBJ1-1, the V gene TRBV5-4, with TRBD1 matching over 8 bases. With V trimmed by 2 bases and J by 6 bases, 6 bases remained unmatched. Germline loops: CDR1 SGHNT, CDR2 YYREEE (reference sequence). The CDR3 covers 14 residues. CDR3: CASSFAGGRAEAFF. Here the CDR3 DNA reads TGTGCCAGCAGCTTCGCAGGGGGCAGGGCTGAAGCTTTCTTT.

The sample holds a few counts of this clone. This chain uses TRBV15 with TRBJ2-5; 11 nucleotides line up with TRBD1. Germline CDR1 and CDR2: LNHNV and YYDKDF (reference sequence). Trimming at V came to 6 bases and at J to 5 bases, leaving 5 bases not matched to a gene. This CDR3 region has 14 residues. The CDR3 sequence: CATRSDRGLETQYF. CDR3 nucleotides: TGTGCCACCAGATCGGACAGGGGGCTTGAGACCCAGTACTTC.

This clone was seen a handful of times. V gene TRBV7-9 combines with J gene TRBJ1-4; D may be TRBD1 (5 bases). With 3 bases removed from V and 6 bases from J, the gap between germline ends came to 8 bases. This CDR3 has 13 amino acids. Germline CDR1 SEHNR, CDR2 FQNEAQ (reference sequence). The CDR3 DNA reads as TGTGCCAGCAGCTTTTGGGGGGATGAAAAACTGTTTTTT. Amino acid sequence: CASSFWGDEKLFF.

The chain joins TRBV7-6 to TRBJ2-3; TRBD2 might be the D (6 bases). V was clipped by 1 base and J by 0 bases, with 11 bases between them. The CDR3 is made up of 16 amino acids. Germline V CDR1 and CDR2: SGHVS, FNYEAQ. The CDR3 here is CASSLGASESTDTQYF. The CDR3 region has the DNA TGTGCCAGCAGCTTAGGGGCTAGCGAAAGCACAGATACGCAGTATTTT.

A few counts support this clone. J is TRBJ1-4 and V is TRBV4-2; D is uncertain. Germline V lookup: CDR1 LGHNA, CDR2 YNFKEQ. V dropped 1 base and J dropped 6 bases, with 6 bases sitting between them. The length of the CDR3 is 13 residues. The CDR3: CASSQGGYEKLFF. The CDR3 nucleotides are TGTGCCAGCAGCCAAGGAGGGTATGAAAAACTGTTTTTT.

The rearrangement joins TRBV4-2 to TRBJ1-2, with D possibly being TRBD1 (5 bases). Germline CDR1 is LGHNA and CDR2 is YNFKEQ. Trimming shortened V by 0 bases and J by 4 bases, and 12 bases separated the two germline ends. The CDR3 length is 15 residues. Here the CDR3 DNA reads TGTGCCAGCAGCCAAGATGCAGGGAAACTCTATGGCTACACCTTC. It is translated as CASSQDAGKLYGYTF.

This clone has a single count. The gene calls are TRBV18 and TRBJ1-4; 8 bases map to TRBD1. The CDR3 is 14 amino acids. With 3 bases clipped from V and 6 bases from J, the junction kept 3 bases outside the gene matches. Germline CDR1 KGHSH, CDR2 LQKENI. The CDR3 bases are TGTGCCAGCTCACCGGACAGGGATGATGAAAAACTGTTTTTT. It is translated as CASSPDRDDEKLFF.

The chain uses TRBV4-3 and TRBJ1-1; perhaps TRBD1 as D (6 bases). The CDR3 has 16 residues. Germline V gene lookup returns CDR1 LGHNA and CDR2 YSLEER. V lost 4 bases to trimming and J lost 3 bases, with 18 bases between them. The DNA of the CDR3 is TGCGCCAGCAGCCCACAGGGCGGGGGAGGGTACACTGAAGCTTTCTTT. This sequence encodes CASSPQGGGGYTEAFF.

CDR3 in amino acids: CASSMGTGGYSNQPQHF. DNA for the CDR3: TGTGCCAGTAGTATGGGGACAGGGGGATATAGCAATCAGCCCCAGCATTTT. The V and J genes are TRBV19 and TRBJ1-5; 11 positions match TRBD1. V shed 3 bases and J 0 bases; nucleotides not matched to a gene: 4. Per the germline V gene, CDR1 is LNHDA and CDR2 is SQIVND (reference sequence). The CDR3 contains 17 residues.

The chain carries TRBV6-6 and TRBJ2-7; 9 positions match TRBD2. Germline CDR1 and CDR2: MNHNY and SVGAGI (reference sequence). The CDR3 covers 13 residues. The ends lost 7 bases at V and 4 bases at J; junction bases unmatched: 5. The chain's CDR3 is CASKEREAYEQYF. CDR3 nucleotide sequence: TGTGCCAGCAAGGAGCGGGAGGCTTACGAGCAGTACTTC.

This clone was detected only a few times. This rearrangement joins TRBV7-2 to TRBJ2-5, with a tentative D call TRBD1 (6 bases). V was trimmed by 4 bases and J by 4 bases, leaving 19 bases between them. CDR1 and CDR2 (germline): SGHTA, FQGNSA. This CDR3 comprises 16 residues. DNA of the CDR3: TGTGCCAGCAGCTCCGGGGTCCCCAGGGGAAGAGAGACCCAGTACTTC. Its translation: CASSSGVPRGRETQYF.

The V and J genes are TRBV5-4 and TRBJ1-2; weak D call: TRBD1 (6 bases). CDR1 is SGHNT, CDR2 YYREEE, per germline (reference sequence). The CDR3 is 15 residues long. The V gene lost 9 bases and the J gene lost 6 bases, with 24 bases spanning the gap. This CDR3 is CATYLMAAGANGYTF. The DNA of the CDR3 is TGTGCCACCTACCTCATGGCGGCAGGGGCTAATGGCTACACCTTC.

The chain joins TRBV19 to TRBJ2-7, with 13 bases matching TRBD2. This CDR3 spans 14 amino acids. After removal of 6 bases from V and 2 bases from J, the junction contained 1 base not matched to a gene. Germline V lookup: CDR1 LNHDA, CDR2 SQIVND (reference sequence). The CDR3 coding sequence is TGTGCCAGTAGGGGGACTAGCGGGGCCTACGAGCAGTACTTC. Protein sequence: CASRGTSGAYEQYF.

The chain is built from TRBV30 and TRBJ2-1; D might be TRBD2 (6 bases). Germline lookup yields CDR1 GTSNPN and CDR2 SVGIG (reference sequence). V was clipped by 0 bases and J by 9 bases, with 12 bases between them. This CDR3 spans 13 amino acids. The chain's CDR3 is CAWSVQRATEQFF. The CDR3 DNA reads TGTGCCTGGAGTGTACAGCGGGCAACTGAGCAGTTCTTC. Using reference TRBV30 and TRBJ2-1 for the parts outside the CDR3, the full variable domain is SQTIHQWPATLVQPVGSPLSLECTVEGTSNPNLYWYRQAAGRGLQLLFYSVGIGQISSEVPQNLSASRPQDRQFILSSKKLLLSDSGFYLCAWSVQRATEQFFGPGTRLTVL.

This rearrangement joins TRBV18 to TRBJ1-5; 8 positions match TRBD1. Germline lookup yields CDR1 KGHSH and CDR2 LQKENI. Unmatched junction bases numbered 10, after V lost 6 bases and J lost 6 bases. The CDR3 sequence is 15 residues long. CDR3 bases: TGTGCCAGCTCCGAACAGGGGGGGCTGCGTCAGCCCCAGCATTTT. This sequence encodes CASSEQGGLRQPQHF.

The chain has TRBV27 and TRBJ2-1; the match to TRBD2 covers 8 bases. The ends lost 5 bases at V and 3 bases at J; junction bases unmatched: 12. The CDR3 contains 17 residues. Germline CDR1 is MNHEY and CDR2 is SMNVEV (reference sequence). DNA for the CDR3: TGTGCCAGCAGTCCCCTAGGGGTAGCGGGACTCTACAATGAGCAGTTCTTC. Residues: CASSPLGVAGLYNEQFF.

The chain couples TRBV2 to TRBJ2-4; tentative D call: TRBD2 (5 bases). Deletions cut 3 bases from V and 2 bases from J, with 8 bases between. The CDR3 covers 14 residues. The germline CDR1 and CDR2 sequences are SNHLY and FYNNEI. Here the CDR3 reads CASSDTGSKNIQYF. The CDR3 DNA is TGTGCCAGCAGTGACACGGGATCCAAAAACATTCAGTACTTC.

This clone was observed a few times. V and J are TRBV6-5 and TRBJ1-2; 7 nucleotides match TRBD1. CDR3 size: 13 residues. The V segment lost 8 bases and the J segment 2 bases; nucleotides outside the gene matches: 5. Germline V CDR1 and CDR2: MNHEY, SVGAGI. CDR3 residues: CASQTGTNYGYTF. In DNA form, the CDR3 reads TGTGCCAGCCAGACAGGGACGAACTATGGCTACACCTTC.

This clone was seen just once. The V gene is TRBV7-2, the J gene TRBJ1-2, with TRBD1 as a possible D gene (6 bases). Germline assignment: CDR1 SGHTA and CDR2 FQGNSA. The CDR3 loop spans 15 amino acids. Trimming stripped 6 bases from V and 2 bases from J, with 16 bases between. The CDR3 spells CASSPGTSSNYGYTF. The DNA for the CDR3 is TGTGCCAGCAGTCCCGGGACATCCTCCAACTATGGCTACACCTTC.

Only a few counts were recorded for this clone. The rearrangement links TRBV5-4 to TRBJ2-5, with D perhaps TRBD2 (6 bases). Per germline, CDR1 SGHNT and CDR2 YYREEE (reference sequence). V lost 4 bases to trimming and J lost 4 bases, with 14 bases between them. This CDR3 is 14 amino acids long. Here the CDR3 reads CASSPRDSVETQYF. CDR3 coding DNA: TGTGCCAGCAGCCCCCGGGACTCCGTAGAGACCCAGTACTTC.

V and J are TRBV7-2 and TRBJ2-5, with a weak D call TRBD2 (6 bases). The J call may not be correct, given that the DNA end is closer to TRBJ2-7. This CDR3 region has 15 residues. Germline CDR1 is SGHTA and CDR2 is FQGNSA. The chain's CDR3 is CASSLFSGYSYEQYF. In DNA, the CDR3 is TGTGCCAGCAGCTTATTTAGCGGATACTCCTACGAGCAGTACTTC.